What follows are 24 T cell receptor beta chains derived from one specimen sequenced in a study of neurological immune-mediated disorders. TCRdb ran MiXCR on the 5' RACE reads and lists one entry per CDR3 protein. Of more than 30,000 distinct CDR3 sequences in the sample, 7% to 8.5% are singletons; the top ten hold roughly 6%. The specimen sequenced was CD4+ T cells from blood. The receptors come from a man in his fifties or sixties in good health.

The table lists this clonotype with many counts. J is TRBJ1-2 and V is TRBV24-1; D is undetermined. The CDR3 totals 14 residues. The V end lost 2 bases, the J end lost 4 bases, and 10 bases lay between the germline ends. Germline-derived CDR1 and CDR2 are KGHDR and SFDVKD. Here the CDR3 reads CATSDSPALYGYTF. The DNA of the CDR3 is TGTGCCACCAGTGATTCGCCGGCCCTCTATGGCTACACCTTC.

This clonotype rates as medium-sized (0.01 to 0.1%). This rearrangement joins TRBV10-3 to TRBJ2-2; the match to TRBD2 covers 8 bases. Unmatched junction bases numbered 4, after V lost 4 bases and J lost 0 bases. CDR1 and CDR2 (germline): ENHRY, SYGVKD. This CDR3 comprises 16 residues. The CDR3 here is CAISASSGSNTGELFF. As DNA, the CDR3 is TGTGCCATCAGTGCCTCTAGCGGGTCGAACACCGGGGAGCTGTTTTTT.

Concerning this clonotype itself: Its ends do not fully match the called genes, so a read error is possible. This chain uses TRBV5-1 with TRBJ1-2; no definite D call. CDR3 length: 12 amino acids. Germline-derived CDR1 and CDR2 are SGHRS and YFSETQ. The CDR3 coding sequence is TGCGCCAGCTCCACAGACGCCTATGTCTACACCTTT. Protein: CASSTDAYVYTF.

This clonotype was observed at least ten times. The chain combines TRBV4-2 with TRBJ2-7; TRBD1 might be the D (5 bases). Germline V gives CDR1 LGHNA, CDR2 YNFKEQ. The CDR3 runs 14 residues. Between the trimmed V and J ends, which lost 1 base and 5 bases, there was a span of 12 bases. CDR3 DNA: TGTGCCAGCAGCCAAGGGGTAGGGGCGGACGAGCAGTACTTC. Translating it yields CASSQGVGADEQYF.

In its sample, this clonotype was seen many times. The chain couples TRBV20-1 to TRBJ2-2; 7 bases map to TRBD2. Germline CDR1 is DFQATT and CDR2 is SNEGSKA (reference sequence). The CDR3 has 14 amino acids. Germline trimming cut 6 bases from V and 4 bases from J; bases unmatched to any gene: 8. CDR3 coding DNA: TGCAGTGCCGTAGTCGGGAGGAGCACCGGGGAGCTGTTTTTT. This translates into CSAVVGRSTGELFF.

The sample holds many counts of this clonotype. This chain uses TRBV6-6 with TRBJ2-4; D is possibly TRBD1 or TRBD2 (5 bases each). From germline, CDR1 is MNHNY and CDR2 SVGAGI (reference sequence). V gave up 7 bases and J gave up 7 bases, with 17 bases separating them. This CDR3 region has 14 residues. The chain's CDR3 is CASTPRAGLNIQYF. The CDR3 coding sequence is TGTGCCAGCACCCCGCGGGCAGGGCTGAACATTCAGTACTTC.

This clonotype was seen ten or more times. This chain connects TRBV5-4 to TRBJ2-7; 8 bases align to TRBD1. This CDR3 spans 15 amino acids. The V gene's germline CDR1 is SGHNT and CDR2 YYREEE (reference sequence). Losses at the gene ends were 3 bases for V and 2 bases for J; bases not matched to a gene: 7. This CDR3 reads CASSSDRARTYEQYF. In DNA, the CDR3 is TGTGCCAGCAGCTCGGACAGGGCCCGGACCTACGAGCAGTACTTC.

CDR3: CSAISRGRNNEQFF. In nucleotides, the CDR3 is TGCAGTGCTATCTCTAGAGGGAGGAACAATGAGCAGTTCTTC. This chain joins TRBV20-1 and TRBJ2-1; tentatively, D is TRBD2 (6 bases). This CDR3 spans 14 amino acids. From germline, CDR1 is DFQATT and CDR2 SNEGSKA (reference sequence). The ends were cut back, 4 bases at V and 5 bases at J, with 15 bases in the middle.

This clonotype was observed at least ten times. The rearrangement joins TRBV28 to TRBJ2-7; D perhaps matches TRBD2 (7 bases). Germline CDR1 and CDR2: MDHEN and SYDVKM. Trimming shortened V by 6 bases and J by 1 base, and 28 bases separated the two germline ends. The CDR3 loop spans 19 amino acids. CDR3 region: CASRDRDIPRLARSYEQYF. For the CDR3, the DNA is TGTGCCAGCAGAGACCGGGACATACCGCGACTAGCCAGATCCTACGAGCAGTACTTC. Using reference TRBV28 and TRBJ2-7 for the parts outside the CDR3, the full variable domain is DVKVTQSSRYLVKRTGEKVFLECVQDMDHENMFWYRQDPGLGLRLIYFSYDVKMKEKGDIPEGYSVSREKKERFSLILESASTNQTSMYLCASRDRDIPRLARSYEQYFGPGTRLTVT.

This clonotype has just a few counts. The chain recombines TRBV19 with TRBJ2-2, with TRBD2 identical over 10 bases. The CDR3 spans 18 residues. The V gene's germline CDR1 is LNHDA and CDR2 SQIVND (reference sequence). V shed 5 bases, J shed 2 bases, and the junction held 11 bases outside the gene matches. The CDR3 spells CASSGFSGRTDNTGELFF. The CDR3 DNA sequence: TGTGCCAGTAGTGGATTTAGCGGGAGGACTGATAACACCGGGGAGCTGTTTTTT. The full variable domain, rest sourced from reference TRBV19 and TRBJ2-2, is DGGITQSPKYLFRKEGQNVTLSCEQNLNHDAMYWYRQDPGQGLRLIYYSQIVNDFQKGDIAEGYSVSREKKESFPLTVTSAQKNPTAFYLCASSGFSGRTDNTGELFFGEGSRLTVL.

This clonotype was found many times. V gene TRBV5-1 combines with J gene TRBJ2-3, with D possibly matching TRBD2 (6 bases). The germline V gene encodes CDR1 SGHRS and CDR2 YFSETQ. This CDR3 comprises 15 residues. Trimming cost V 0 bases and J 2 bases, with 10 bases left between them. The CDR3 protein is CASSLARDPTDTQYF. In nucleotides, the CDR3 is TGCGCCAGCAGCTTGGCGCGGGACCCCACAGATACGCAGTATTTT.

A few counts support this clonotype. This chain links TRBV27 with TRBJ1-2, with D possibly matching TRBD1 (6 bases). Germline CDR1 is MNHEY and CDR2 is SMNVEV (reference sequence). Trimming pared 5 bases from V and 14 bases from J, leaving 30 bases between. CDR3 length: 16 residues. CDR3 sequence: CASSPPSGHLTMAWTF. The CDR3 nucleotides are TGTGCCAGCAGTCCCCCTTCGGGACACTTAACTATGGCTTGGACCTTC.

This clonotype was observed at least ten times. This chain joins TRBV20-1 and TRBJ2-1; TRBD2 might be the D (6 bases). CDR1 is DFQATT, CDR2 SNEGSKA, per germline (reference sequence). Deletions cut 1 base from V and 3 bases from J, with 10 bases between. The CDR3 length is 14 residues. This CDR3 reads CSARGGEGYNEQFF. CDR3 DNA: TGCAGTGCTAGAGGGGGGGAAGGCTACAATGAGCAGTTCTTC.

This clonotype came up many times. The chain combines TRBV20-1 with TRBJ1-2, with a tentative D call TRBD1 (5 bases). Germline V lookup: CDR1 DFQATT, CDR2 SNEGSKA (reference sequence). Trimming shortened V by 6 bases and J by 2 bases, and 13 bases separated the two germline ends. The CDR3 sequence is 13 residues long. Written as DNA, the CDR3 is TGCAGTGCAATAACACAGGAGAACTATGGCTACACCTTC. Its translation: CSAITQENYGYTF.

There are many counts of this clonotype. The V call is TRBV20-1, the J call TRBJ2-5, with D possibly TRBD2 on 5 matching bases. There are 12 residues in the CDR3. The ends were cut back, 1 base at V and 5 bases at J, with 8 bases in the middle. CDR1 DFQATT and CDR2 SNEGSKA come from the germline V gene (reference sequence). The CDR3 bases are TGCAGTGCTAGAGGGCTAGCCGAGACCCAGTACTTC. Translating it yields CSARGLAETQYF.

This clonotype occurred many times. The chain's CDR3 is CASSQTGGYNEQFF. The CDR3 nucleotides read TGTGCCAGCAGCCAAACCGGGGGTTACAATGAGCAGTTCTTC. The V and J genes are TRBV4-2 and TRBJ2-1; D possibly corresponds to TRBD2 (6 bases). The germline gives CDR1 LGHNA, CDR2 YNFKEQ. The CDR3 sequence is 14 residues long. Trimming shortened V by 2 bases and J by 4 bases, and 9 bases separated the two germline ends.

The sample holds many counts of this clonotype. The genes are TRBV7-8 and TRBJ1-1, with D uncertain. Trimming shortened V by 3 bases and J by 6 bases, and 11 bases separated the two germline ends. Germline CDR1 SGHVS, CDR2 FQNEAQ. The CDR3 sequence is 13 residues long. The DNA of the CDR3 is TGTGCCAGCAGCTTCGCGGGGAAACCTGAAGCTTTCTTT. It encodes CASSFAGKPEAFF.

In its sample, this clonotype was seen many times. The chain employs TRBV28 and TRBJ2-1, with 13 bases lining up with TRBD2. Losses at the gene ends were 5 bases for V and 4 bases for J; bases not matched to a gene: 23. Germline lookup yields CDR1 MDHEN and CDR2 SYDVKM. The CDR3 runs 22 residues. CDR3: CASSRVQTGTSGIRRIYNEQFF. In DNA form, the CDR3 reads TGTGCCAGCAGTCGGGTACAGACCGGGACTAGCGGGATCAGGAGGATATACAATGAGCAGTTCTTC.

This clonotype has a count of ten or more. The rearrangement joins TRBV5-1 to TRBJ2-1; unclear D gene. Germline V lookup: CDR1 SGHRS, CDR2 YFSETQ. Trimming took off 2 bases at V and 0 bases at J, with 6 bases between the two ends. This CDR3 region has 14 residues. The CDR3 DNA is TGCGCCAGCAGCTTACAGAGCTCCTACAATGAGCAGTTCTTC. Its protein is CASSLQSSYNEQFF.

This clonotype showed up many times. CDR3 DNA: TGCGCCAGCAGCTTGGCCGGGACAGGGGGTTTTTCACCCCTCCACTTT. It encodes CASSLAGTGGFSPLHF. V is TRBV5-1 and J is TRBJ1-6, with TRBD1 matching 11 bases. The germline CDR1 and CDR2 sequences are SGHRS and YFSETQ. This CDR3 spans 16 amino acids. V was clipped by 0 bases and J by 9 bases; unmatched bases: 5.

This clonotype was counted many times. J is TRBJ2-1 and V is TRBV6-1, with D hard to call. The CDR3 contains 16 residues. With 2 bases removed from V and 0 bases from J, the gap between germline ends came to 11 bases. Germline V gene data show CDR1 as MNHNS and CDR2 as SASEGT. The CDR3 is CASSEFSSSSYNEQFF. CDR3 nucleotides: TGTGCCAGCAGTGAATTTAGCAGTAGCTCCTACAATGAGCAGTTCTTC.

This clonotype has at least ten counts. The chain combines TRBV6-5 with TRBJ2-7, with 8 bases that match TRBD1. Trimming removed 9 bases from V and 2 bases from J; junction bases left unmatched: 15. The germline V gene has CDR1 MNHEY and CDR2 SVGAGI. This CDR3 is 16 amino acids long. The CDR3 DNA reads TGTGCCAGAGAGGGCCTATACCGGGACAGGCCCTACGAGCAGTACTTC. This codes for CAREGLYRDRPYEQYF.

This clonotype was observed at least ten times. This chain links TRBV20-1 with TRBJ2-2; weak D call: TRBD2 (6 bases). There are 14 residues in the CDR3. V lost 2 bases and J 8 bases, leaving 15 bases between the germline ends. The germline V gene has CDR1 DFQATT and CDR2 SNEGSKA (reference sequence). The CDR3 protein is CSARPGLPDGELFF. The CDR3 DNA reads as TGCAGTGCTAGACCGGGACTCCCAGATGGGGAGCTGTTTTTT.

The CDR3 protein is CASRGGGRDNQPQHF. CDR3 nucleotides: TGCGCCAGCAGAGGGGGGGGACGAGACAATCAGCCCCAGCATTTT. This chain joins TRBV5-1 and TRBJ1-5; D is possibly TRBD1 (6 bases). The CDR3 contains 15 residues. V dropped 5 bases and J dropped 3 bases, with 15 bases sitting between them. The germline V gene encodes CDR1 SGHRS and CDR2 YFSETQ.